Below, one TCR beta chain is given with its context. What it binds is not known. The selected patients with pancreatic ductal adenocarcinoma had surgery but no neoadjuvant therapy. The sample originates from a study of T cells in pancreatic ductal adenocarcinoma. Germline lookup yields CDR1 GTSNPN and CDR2 SVGIG (reference sequence). The CDR3 extends over 16 amino acids. V shed 2 bases and J 1 base; nucleotides not matched to a gene: 5. Measured with immunoSEQ multiplex PCR; TCRdb has only the in-frame clones, and not every one. Counted here are about 100,000 clones, 90% to 95% occurring once; the ten biggest clones make up roughly 3.1%. General study findings and limits: No significant tumor-blood clonality difference; means were about 0.11 and 0.072. Unique clonotypes were around 8-fold more numerous in blood than in tumor. The resected pancreatic cancer cohort was biased toward the minority with early-stage disease. Enrichment of CD45RO+ effector over naive T cells in tumors may bias clonality.

The chain couples TRBV30 to TRBJ2-3; 11 nucleotides match TRBD2. The sequencing input was PBMCs. The source of this sequence is a human donor with pancreatic ductal adenocarcinoma. CDR3 region: CAWSIGTSGRTDTQYF. CDR3 coding DNA: TGTGCCTGGAGTATTGGGACTAGCGGACGCACAGATACGCAGTATTTT. The whole variable domain, remainder taken from reference TRBV30 and TRBJ2-3, is SQTIHQWPATLVQPVGSPLSLECTVEGTSNPNLYWYRQAAGRGLQLLFYSVGIGQISSEVPQNLSASRPQDRQFILSSKKLLLSDSGFYLCAWSIGTSGRTDTQYFGPGTRLTVL.